This T cell receptor beta chain was sequenced in a study of shared clonotypes between healthy human individuals. This was a deep-level run. Authors' processing steps: Sequence data from immunoSEQ were junction-only and lacked quality scores; consequently, filtering differed. Repertoires were generated with immunoSEQ multiplex PCR, while TCRdb's copy carries only in-frame clones and drops some. The DNA gave D and trimming, while V, J and clone size come from that table. The sample comprises 1,500,000 or so clones, approximately 98.5% of which are singletons, and around 0.38% rests with the top ten. The length of the CDR3 is 16 residues. Germline-derived CDR1 and CDR2 are KGHSH and LQKENI. Trimming removed 3 bases from V and 0 bases from J, with 15 bases in between.

The sequence was obtained from a man aged 25 to 45 in good health. V and J are TRBV18 and TRBJ2-7; D uncertain. The material sequenced was naive CD4+ T cells sorted from blood. Described subset: CD45RA+ positively selected. This chain's CDR3 is CASSPYEKSLSYEQYF. The CDR3 DNA follows: TGTGCCAGCTCACCTTATGAAAAAAGTCTCTCCTACGAGCAGTACTTC.